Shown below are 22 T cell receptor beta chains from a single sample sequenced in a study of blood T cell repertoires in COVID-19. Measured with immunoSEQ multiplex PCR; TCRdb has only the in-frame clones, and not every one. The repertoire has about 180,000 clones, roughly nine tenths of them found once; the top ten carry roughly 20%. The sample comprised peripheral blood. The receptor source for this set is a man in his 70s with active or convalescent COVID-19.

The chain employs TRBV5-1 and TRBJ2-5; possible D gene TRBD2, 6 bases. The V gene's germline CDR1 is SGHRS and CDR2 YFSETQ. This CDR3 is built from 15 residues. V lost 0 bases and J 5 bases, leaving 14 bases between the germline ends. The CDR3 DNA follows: TGCGCCAGCAGCTTGGTTACGGGAGTTTATGAGACCCAGTACTTC. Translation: CASSLVTGVYETQYF.

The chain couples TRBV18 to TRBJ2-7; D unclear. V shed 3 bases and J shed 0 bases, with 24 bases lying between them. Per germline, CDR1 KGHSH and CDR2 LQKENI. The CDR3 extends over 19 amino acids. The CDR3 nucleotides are TGTGCCAGCTCACCGCGTTCTCGCGCAACCTCGAGAAGCTCCTACGAGCAGTACTTC. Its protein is CASSPRSRATSRSSYEQYF.

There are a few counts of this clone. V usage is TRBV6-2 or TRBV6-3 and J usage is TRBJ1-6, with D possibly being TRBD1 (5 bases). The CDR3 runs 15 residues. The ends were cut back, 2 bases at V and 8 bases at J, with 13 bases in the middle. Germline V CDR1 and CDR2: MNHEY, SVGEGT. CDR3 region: CASSYGQGSHSPLHF. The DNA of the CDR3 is TGTGCCAGCAGTTACGGGCAGGGATCCCATTCACCCCTCCACTTT.

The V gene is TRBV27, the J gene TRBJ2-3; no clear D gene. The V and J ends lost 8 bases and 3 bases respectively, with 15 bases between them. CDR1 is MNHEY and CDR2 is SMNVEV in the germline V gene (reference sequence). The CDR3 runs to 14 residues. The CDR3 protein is CASFQRTVTDTQYF. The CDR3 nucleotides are TGTGCCAGCTTCCAGCGAACGGTTACAGATACGCAGTATTTT.

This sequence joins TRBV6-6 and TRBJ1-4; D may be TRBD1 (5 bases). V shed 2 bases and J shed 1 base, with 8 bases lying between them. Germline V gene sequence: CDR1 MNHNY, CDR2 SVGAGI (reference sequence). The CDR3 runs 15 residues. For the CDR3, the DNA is TGTGCCAGCAGTTACGTGGGGCAAACTAATGAAAAACTGTTTTTT. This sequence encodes CASSYVGQTNEKLFF.

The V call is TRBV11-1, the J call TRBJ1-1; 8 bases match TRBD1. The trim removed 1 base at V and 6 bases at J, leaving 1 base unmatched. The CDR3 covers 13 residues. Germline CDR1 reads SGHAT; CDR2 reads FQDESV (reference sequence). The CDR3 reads CASSLGTGPEAFF. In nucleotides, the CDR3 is TGTGCCAGCAGCTTAGGGACAGGGCCTGAAGCTTTCTTT. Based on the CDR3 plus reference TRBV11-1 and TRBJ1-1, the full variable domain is EAEVAQSPRYKITEKSQAVAFWCDPISGHATLYWYRQILGQGPELLVQFQDESVVDDSQLPKDRFSAERLKGVDSTLKIQPAELGDSAMYLCASSLGTGPEAFFGQGTRLTVV.

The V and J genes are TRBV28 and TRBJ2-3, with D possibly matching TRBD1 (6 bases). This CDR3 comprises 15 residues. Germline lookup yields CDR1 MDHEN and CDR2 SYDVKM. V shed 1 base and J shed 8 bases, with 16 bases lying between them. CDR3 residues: CASSLSTTGYFTQYF. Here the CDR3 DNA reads TGTGCCAGCAGTTTATCCACCACAGGGTATTTTACGCAGTATTTT.

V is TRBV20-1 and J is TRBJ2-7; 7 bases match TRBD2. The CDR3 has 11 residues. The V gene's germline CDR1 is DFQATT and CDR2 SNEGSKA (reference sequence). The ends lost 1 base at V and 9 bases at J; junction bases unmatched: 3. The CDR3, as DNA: TGCAGTGCTAGAGGCGGGGGTCCGCAGTACTTC. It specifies CSARGGGPQYF.

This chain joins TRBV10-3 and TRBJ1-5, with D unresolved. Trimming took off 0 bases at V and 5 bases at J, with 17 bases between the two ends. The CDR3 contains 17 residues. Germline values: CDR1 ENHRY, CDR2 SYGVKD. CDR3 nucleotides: TGTGCCATCAGTGAGTCGAAAGTGCGAGCCGGGGATCAGCCCCAGCATTTT. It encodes CAISESKVRAGDQPQHF.

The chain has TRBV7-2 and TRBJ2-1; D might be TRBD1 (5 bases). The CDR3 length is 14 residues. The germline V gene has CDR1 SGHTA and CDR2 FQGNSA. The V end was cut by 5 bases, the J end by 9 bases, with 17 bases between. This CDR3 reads CASSISRAPTEQFF. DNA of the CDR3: TGTGCCAGCAGCATAAGCAGGGCGCCAACTGAGCAGTTCTTC.

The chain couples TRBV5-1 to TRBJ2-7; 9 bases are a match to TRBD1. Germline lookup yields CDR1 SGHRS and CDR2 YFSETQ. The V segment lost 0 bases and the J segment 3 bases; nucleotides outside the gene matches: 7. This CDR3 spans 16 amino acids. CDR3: CASSLGTGTGYYEQYF. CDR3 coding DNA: TGCGCCAGCAGCTTGGGGACCGGGACAGGGTACTACGAGCAGTACTTC.

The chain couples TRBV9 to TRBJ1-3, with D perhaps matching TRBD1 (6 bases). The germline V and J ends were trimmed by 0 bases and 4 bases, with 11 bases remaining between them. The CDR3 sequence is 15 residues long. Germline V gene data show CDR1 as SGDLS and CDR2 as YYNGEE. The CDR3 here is CASSVEGVDGNTIYF. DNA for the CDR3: TGTGCCAGCAGCGTAGAGGGGGTGGACGGAAACACCATATATTTT. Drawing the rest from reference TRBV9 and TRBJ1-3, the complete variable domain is DSGVTQTPKHLITATGQRVTLRCSPRSGDLSVYWYQQSLDQGLQFLIQYYNGEERAKGNILERFSAQQFPDLHSELNLSSLELGDSALYFCASSVEGVDGNTIYFGEGSWLTVV.

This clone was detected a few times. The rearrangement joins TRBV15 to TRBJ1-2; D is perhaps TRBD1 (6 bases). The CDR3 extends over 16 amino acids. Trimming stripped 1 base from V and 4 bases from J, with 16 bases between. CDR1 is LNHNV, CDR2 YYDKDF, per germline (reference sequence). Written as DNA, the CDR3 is TGTGCCACCAGCAGAGGGGCCCAGGGGACGGTCTATGGCTACACCTTC. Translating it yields CATSRGAQGTVYGYTF.

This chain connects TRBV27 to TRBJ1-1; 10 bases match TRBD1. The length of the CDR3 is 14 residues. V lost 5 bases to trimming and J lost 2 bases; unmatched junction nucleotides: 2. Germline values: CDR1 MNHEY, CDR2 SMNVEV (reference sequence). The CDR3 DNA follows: TGTGCCAGCAGTGGGGACAGGGGTAACACTGAAGCTTTCTTT. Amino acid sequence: CASSGDRGNTEAFF.

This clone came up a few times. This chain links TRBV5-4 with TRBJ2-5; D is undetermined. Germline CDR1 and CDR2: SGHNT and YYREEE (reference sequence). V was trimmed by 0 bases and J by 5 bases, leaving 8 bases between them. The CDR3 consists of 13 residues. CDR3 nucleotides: TGTGCCAGCAGCTTGGGGGCTCAGGAGACCCAGTACTTC. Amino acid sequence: CASSLGAQETQYF.

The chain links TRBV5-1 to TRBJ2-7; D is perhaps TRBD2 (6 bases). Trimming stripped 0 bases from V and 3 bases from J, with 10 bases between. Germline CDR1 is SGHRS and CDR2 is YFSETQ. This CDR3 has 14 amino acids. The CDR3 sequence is CASSLAQGGYEQYF. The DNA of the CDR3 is TGCGCCAGCAGCTTGGCCCAGGGAGGCTACGAGCAGTACTTC.

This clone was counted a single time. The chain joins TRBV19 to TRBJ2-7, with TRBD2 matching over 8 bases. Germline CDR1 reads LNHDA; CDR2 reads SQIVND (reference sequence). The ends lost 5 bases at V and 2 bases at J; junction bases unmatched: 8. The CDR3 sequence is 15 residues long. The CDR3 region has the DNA TGTGCCAGTAGTCCGGGGGGGCTGGTTACCTACGAGCAGTACTTC. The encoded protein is CASSPGGLVTYEQYF. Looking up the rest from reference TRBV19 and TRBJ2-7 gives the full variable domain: DGGITQSPKYLFRKEGQNVTLSCEQNLNHDAMYWYRQDPGQGLRLIYYSQIVNDFQKGDIAEGYSVSREKKESFPLTVTSAQKNPTAFYLCASSPGGLVTYEQYFGPGTRLTVT.

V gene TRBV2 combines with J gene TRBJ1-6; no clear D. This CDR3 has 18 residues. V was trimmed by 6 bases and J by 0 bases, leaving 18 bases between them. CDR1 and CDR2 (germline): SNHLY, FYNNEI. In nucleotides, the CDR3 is TGTGCCAGCAGAAACCCTGGGGAGGAAAGCTCCTATAATTCACCCCTCCACTTT. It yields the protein CASRNPGEESSYNSPLHF.

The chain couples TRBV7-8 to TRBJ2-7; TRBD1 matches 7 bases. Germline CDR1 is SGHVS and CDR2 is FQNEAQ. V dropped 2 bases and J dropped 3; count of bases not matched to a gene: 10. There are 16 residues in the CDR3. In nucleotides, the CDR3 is TGTGCCAGCAGCTTACTCAGACAGGGTCGTAGCTACGAGCAGTACTTC. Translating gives CASSLLRQGRSYEQYF.

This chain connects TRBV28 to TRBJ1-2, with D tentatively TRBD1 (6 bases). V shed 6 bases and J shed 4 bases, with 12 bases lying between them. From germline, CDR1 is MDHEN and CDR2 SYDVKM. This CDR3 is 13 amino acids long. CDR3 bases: TGTGCCAGCAGCGCCGACAGGATCTATGGCTACACCTTC. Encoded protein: CASSADRIYGYTF.

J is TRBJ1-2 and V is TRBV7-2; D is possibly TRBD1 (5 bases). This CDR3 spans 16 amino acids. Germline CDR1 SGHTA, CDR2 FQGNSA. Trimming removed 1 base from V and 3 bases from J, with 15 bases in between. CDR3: CASSLGSRVDHYGYTF. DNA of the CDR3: TGTGCCAGCAGCTTAGGATCCAGGGTAGACCACTATGGCTACACCTTC.

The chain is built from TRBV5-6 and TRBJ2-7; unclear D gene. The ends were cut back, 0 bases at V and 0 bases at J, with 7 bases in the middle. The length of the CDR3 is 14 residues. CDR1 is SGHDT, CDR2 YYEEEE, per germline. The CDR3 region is CASSLEWSSYEQYF. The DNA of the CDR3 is TGTGCCAGCAGCTTGGAATGGAGCTCCTACGAGCAGTACTTC.